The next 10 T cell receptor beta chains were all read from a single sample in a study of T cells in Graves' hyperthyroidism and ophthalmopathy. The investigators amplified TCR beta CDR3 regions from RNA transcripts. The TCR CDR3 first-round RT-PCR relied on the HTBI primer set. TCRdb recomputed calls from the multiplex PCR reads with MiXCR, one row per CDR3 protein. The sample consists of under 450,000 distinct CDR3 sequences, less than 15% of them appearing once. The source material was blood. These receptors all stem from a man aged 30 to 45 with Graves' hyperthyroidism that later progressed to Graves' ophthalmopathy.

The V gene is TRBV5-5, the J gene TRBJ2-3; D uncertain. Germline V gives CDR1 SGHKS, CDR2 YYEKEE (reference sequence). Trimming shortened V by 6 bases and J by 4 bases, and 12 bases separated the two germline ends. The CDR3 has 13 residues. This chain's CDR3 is CASTEPGPDTQYF. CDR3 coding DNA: TGTGCCAGCACCGAGCCTGGCCCAGATACGCAGTATTTT.

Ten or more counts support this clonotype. The CDR3 nucleotides read TGTGCCAGCAGCCCGCGGACTAGTCCAGATACGCAGTATTTT. This gives the protein CASSPRTSPDTQYF. This chain links TRBV3-1 with TRBJ2-3; TRBD2 matches 7 bases. V dropped 4 bases and J dropped 4; count of bases not matched to a gene: 5. The CDR3 spans 14 residues. Germline-derived CDR1 and CDR2 are LGHDT and YNNKEL (reference sequence).

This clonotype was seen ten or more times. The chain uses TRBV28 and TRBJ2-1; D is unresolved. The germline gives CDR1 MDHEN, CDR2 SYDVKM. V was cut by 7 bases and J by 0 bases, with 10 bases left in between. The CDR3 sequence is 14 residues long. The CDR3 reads CASTGFPSYNEQFF. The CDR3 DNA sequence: TGTGCCAGCACCGGTTTCCCCTCCTACAATGAGCAGTTCTTC.

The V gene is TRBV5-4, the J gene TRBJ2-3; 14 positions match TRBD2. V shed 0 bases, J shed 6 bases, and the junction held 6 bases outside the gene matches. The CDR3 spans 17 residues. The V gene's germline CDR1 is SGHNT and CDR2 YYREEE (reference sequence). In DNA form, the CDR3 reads TGTGCCAGCAGCTTGGGACTAGCGGGGGGGGCCTGGGATACGCAGTATTTT. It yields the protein CASSLGLAGGAWDTQYF. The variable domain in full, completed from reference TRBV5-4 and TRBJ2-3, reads ETGVTQSPTHLIKTRGQQVTLRCSSQSGHNTVSWYQQALGQGPQFIFQYYREEENGRGNFPPRFSGLQFPNYSSELNVNALELDDSALYLCASSLGLAGGAWDTQYFGPGTRLTVL.

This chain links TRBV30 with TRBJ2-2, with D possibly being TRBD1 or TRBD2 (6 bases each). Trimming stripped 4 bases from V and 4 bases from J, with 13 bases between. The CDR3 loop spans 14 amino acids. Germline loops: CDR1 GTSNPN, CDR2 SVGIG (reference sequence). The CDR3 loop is CAWNPGAGTGELFF. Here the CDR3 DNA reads TGTGCCTGGAACCCGGGGGCAGGCACCGGGGAGCTGTTTTTT.

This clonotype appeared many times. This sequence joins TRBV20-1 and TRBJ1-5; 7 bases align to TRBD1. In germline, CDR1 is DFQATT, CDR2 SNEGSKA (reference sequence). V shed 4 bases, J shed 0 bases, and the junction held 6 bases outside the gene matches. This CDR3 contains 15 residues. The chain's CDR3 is CSATSDRLSNQPQHF. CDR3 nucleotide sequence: TGCAGTGCTACTTCGGACAGGCTTAGCAATCAGCCCCAGCATTTT.

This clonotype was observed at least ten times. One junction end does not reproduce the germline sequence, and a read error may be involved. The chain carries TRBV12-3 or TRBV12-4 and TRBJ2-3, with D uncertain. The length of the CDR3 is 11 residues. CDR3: CASSLVDTQYF. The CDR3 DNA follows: TGTGCCAGCAGCTTAGTGGATACGCAGTATTTT.

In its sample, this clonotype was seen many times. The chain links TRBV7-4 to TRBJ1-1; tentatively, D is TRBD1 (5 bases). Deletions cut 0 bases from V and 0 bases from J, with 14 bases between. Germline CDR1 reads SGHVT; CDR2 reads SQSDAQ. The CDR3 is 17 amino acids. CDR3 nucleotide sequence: TGTGCCAGCAGCTTAGCGGAGGGGAGCGGTCTGAACACTGAAGCTTTCTTT. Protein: CASSLAEGSGLNTEAFF.

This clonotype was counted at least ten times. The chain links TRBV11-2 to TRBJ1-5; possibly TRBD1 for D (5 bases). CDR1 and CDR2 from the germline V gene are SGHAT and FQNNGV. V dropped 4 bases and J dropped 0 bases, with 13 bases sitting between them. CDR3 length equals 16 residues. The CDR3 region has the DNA TGTGCCAGCAGCTCGGGGACTCCCGATAGCAATCAGCCCCAGCATTTT. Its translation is CASSSGTPDSNQPQHF.

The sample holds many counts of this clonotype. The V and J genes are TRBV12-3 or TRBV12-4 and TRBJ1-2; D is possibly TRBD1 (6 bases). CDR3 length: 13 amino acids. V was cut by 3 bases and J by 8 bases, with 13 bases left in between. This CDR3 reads CASSFGTPVGYTF. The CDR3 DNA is TGTGCCAGCAGTTTCGGGACACCTGTAGGCTACACCTTC.